This entry features one TCR beta chain sequence. Antigen specificity is unknown. Following autologous stem cell transplantation, relapse occurred in every patient, and exposure to brentuximab vedotin varied. The data are from a study of PD-1 blockade in classical Hodgkin lymphoma. Study-wide points: Factors driving the repertoire differences, possibly disease activity or prior therapy, remain undefined. It was reported that newly diagnosed patients had less baseline TCR diversity than healthy donors. Patients newly diagnosed and complete responders had comparable baseline diversity.

The method was immunoSEQ multiplex PCR; TCRdb's version includes in-frame clones alone and lacks a portion of them. The sample contains under 30,000 clones, over 70% of which appear only once. This material consisted of peripheral blood mononuclear cells (PBMCs), taken before the second cycle of nivolumab. The TCR sequence derives from a human donor with classical Hodgkin lymphoma.

The CDR3, as DNA: TGTGCCAGTAGTTCTGGACAGGGGAGCTACGAGCAGTACTTC. Translated, it gives CASSSGQGSYEQYF. The J gene is TRBJ2-7, the V gene TRBV19, with 9 bases identical to TRBD1. This CDR3 has 14 amino acids. Trimming cost V 5 bases and J 3 bases; bases outside gene matches: 5. The V gene's germline CDR1 is LNHDA and CDR2 SQIVND (reference sequence).